These 10 T cell receptor beta chains were sequenced from one sample in a study of shared T cell receptors in the human thymus. Clones were sequenced by immunoSEQ multiplex PCR, and TCRdb holds only the in-frame ones, with some missing. Here the sample spans 650,000 to 950,000 clones, 70% to 90% being singletons. The sample was also reused in another study, on human thymus T cells.

Sequencing was performed on thymocytes. Receptors originate from a girl less than two years old with a congenital heart defect.

The chain recombines TRBV5-1 with TRBJ1-4, with a possible D match to TRBD1 (6 bases). This CDR3 comprises 19 residues. From germline, CDR1 is SGHRS and CDR2 YFSETQ. The germline V and J ends were trimmed by 3 bases and 3 bases, with 24 bases remaining between them. This CDR3 is CASSSETGNKAAPNEKLFF. The CDR3 bases are TGCGCCAGCAGCTCAGAGACAGGCAATAAAGCTGCACCTAATGAAAAACTGTTTTTT.

This rearrangement joins TRBV7-3 to TRBJ1-1; D unresolved. Germline V lookup: CDR1 SGHTA, CDR2 FQGTGA. This CDR3 comprises 13 residues. Trimming pared 2 bases from V and 5 bases from J, leaving 9 bases between. CDR3 DNA sequence: TGTGCCAGCAGCTTATTTGAGGGAACTGAAGCTTTCTTT. This encodes CASSLFEGTEAFF.

The chain couples TRBV2 to TRBJ2-1, with D unresolved. The CDR3 is 12 amino acids. Trimming stripped 6 bases from V and 6 bases from J, with 9 bases between. Germline V gene sequence: CDR1 SNHLY, CDR2 FYNNEI. The CDR3 DNA is TGTGCCAGCAGAATTCTAGTCAATGAGCAGTTCTTC. As protein: CASRILVNEQFF.

This sequence joins TRBV14 and TRBJ2-6; 7 bases match TRBD1. This CDR3 comprises 15 residues. Germline V gene lookup returns CDR1 SGHDN and CDR2 FVKESK. J lost 4 bases, V lost 2 bases, and 2 bases had no gene match. This chain's CDR3 is CASSQQGEGANVLTF. The CDR3 DNA reads TGTGCCAGCAGCCAACAGGGGGAAGGGGCCAACGTCCTGACTTTC.

The chain uses TRBV5-6 and TRBJ1-1; tentatively, D is TRBD1 (5 bases). Germline CDR1 and CDR2: SGHDT and YYEEEE. The length of the CDR3 is 17 residues. V lost 2 bases and J 3 bases, leaving 20 bases between the germline ends. Here the CDR3 DNA reads TGTGCCAGCAGCTTAAGCTGGGCAGGGTGGAAGGACACTGAAGCTTTCTTT. Encoded protein: CASSLSWAGWKDTEAFF.

V is TRBV4-1 and J is TRBJ2-7, with TRBD1 matching 7 bases. V lost 4 bases and J lost 3; bases outside the gene matches: 15. Germline values: CDR1 MGHRA, CDR2 YSYEKL. The length of the CDR3 is 17 residues. The DNA for the CDR3 is TGCGCCAGCAGCCTTACCTCTACTTGGGACAGTGTCTACGAGCAGTACTTC. Amino acids: CASSLTSTWDSVYEQYF.

The DNA of the CDR3 is TGTGCCAGCAGCAGACCCTACCGGACAGGGACCTACGAGCAGTACTTC. It translates to CASSRPYRTGTYEQYF. The chain uses TRBV28 and TRBJ2-7, with 8 bases aligning to TRBD1. The CDR3 is 16 residues long. Germline CDR1 is MDHEN and CDR2 is SYDVKM. J gave up 2 bases and V 6 bases, and 12 bases lay outside the gene matches. Full variable domain (outside the CDR3, taken from reference TRBV28 and TRBJ2-7): DVKVTQSSRYLVKRTGEKVFLECVQDMDHENMFWYRQDPGLGLRLIYFSYDVKMKEKGDIPEGYSVSREKKERFSLILESASTNQTSMYLCASSRPYRTGTYEQYFGPGTRLTVT.

V usage is TRBV7-9 and J usage is TRBJ2-3; no definite D call. V gave up 5 bases and J gave up 1 base, with 19 bases separating them. This CDR3 has 17 residues. The germline V gene has CDR1 SEHNR and CDR2 FQNEAQ (reference sequence). The CDR3 is CASSPGLIRAGTDTQYF. For the CDR3, the DNA is TGTGCCAGCAGCCCGGGTCTGATACGAGCCGGCACAGATACGCAGTATTTT.

This clone was seen more than once but under ten times. CDR3 bases: TGTGCCAGCGTACAGGGGGATTGCACAGATACGCAGTATTTT. The encoded protein is CASVQGDCTDTQYF. The chain has TRBV6-1 and TRBJ2-3, with 8 positions matching TRBD1. Unmatched junction bases numbered 5, after V lost 8 bases and J lost 1 base. Germline lookup yields CDR1 MNHNS and CDR2 SASEGT. The CDR3 has 14 amino acids.

The V and J genes are TRBV20-1 and TRBJ1-1; D is possibly TRBD1 (5 bases). This CDR3 is 10 amino acids long. Deletions cut 6 bases from V and 8 bases from J, with 10 bases between. Germline V lookup: CDR1 DFQATT, CDR2 SNEGSKA (reference sequence). In nucleotides, the CDR3 is TGCAGTGCAGGGGCCGTCGAAGCTTTCTTT. This encodes CSAGAVEAFF.